The clone carrying this T cell receptor (beta chain) came up many times. Its antigen is unknown. Within a library made for alpha chains, this beta chain is off target, and its count is uninformative. The data derive from a study of spatial heterogeneity in lung cancer. Each CDR3 protein gets one entry after TCRdb re-called the 5' RACE reads with MiXCR. The data show approximately 3,700 distinct CDR3 sequences, around 24% seen once. Study outcomes and limitations: How many expanded intratumoral alpha and beta TCRs were present tracked the tumor mutation count, which was a count of nonsynonymous mutations.

Described time point: sample taken at primary tumor resection. CDR1 is SGHTA, CDR2 FQGNSA, per germline. This CDR3 spans 14 amino acids. The V end was cut by 1 base, the J end by 2 bases, with 7 bases between. This sequence joins TRBV7-2 and TRBJ2-3; D gene uncertain. The receptor comes from a male donor with early-stage non-small cell lung cancer. Sequenced material: lung tumor tissue, taken at surgery. The CDR3 spells CASSLGGATDTQYF. In nucleotides, the CDR3 is TGTGCCAGCAGCTTAGGAGGCGCCACAGATACGCAGTATTTT.